The 27 T cell receptor beta chains reported below all come from one sample, sequenced in a study of T cells of healthy individuals. TCRdb independently ran MiXCR on the 5' RACE reads; one entry per CDR3 protein. The sample yields 45,000 to 60,000 distinct CDR3 sequences, 14% to 15% seen once. These receptors were obtained from a human donor in good health.

This clonotype was recorded a few times. The chain is built from TRBV12-3 or TRBV12-4 and TRBJ1-6, with TRBD1 as a possible D gene (5 bases). CDR3 length: 14 amino acids. The germline V and J ends were trimmed by 3 bases and 10 bases, with 13 bases remaining between them. The CDR3 reads CASSFNRNGSPLHF. DNA of the CDR3: TGTGCCAGCAGTTTTAACAGGAATGGGTCACCCCTCCACTTT.

This clonotype came up many times. This chain connects TRBV7-2 to TRBJ1-6; 8 bases map to TRBD1. CDR3 length: 13 residues. Germline CDR1 is SGHTA and CDR2 is FQGNSA. Losses at the gene ends were 2 bases for V and 12 bases for J; bases not matched to a gene: 3. The CDR3 region is CASSLRQGIPLHF. The CDR3 region has the DNA TGTGCCAGCAGCTTAAGACAGGGGATACCCCTCCACTTT.

This clonotype came up a few times. One end of the junction is discordant with germline, which a read error may explain. The CDR3 region is CASGLGSGANVLTF. CDR3 DNA sequence: TGCGCCAGCGGCTTGGGCTCTGGGGCCAACGTCCTGACTTTC. This chain connects TRBV5-1 to TRBJ2-6; D remains unclear. CDR3 size: 14 residues. The V gene's germline CDR1 is SGHRS and CDR2 YFSETQ.

This clonotype is a singleton in its sample. The J gene is TRBJ2-5, the V gene TRBV20-1; 9 bases agree with TRBD2. The J segment lost 1 base and the V segment lost 3 bases, leaving 9 bases of the junction unmatched. This CDR3 is 16 amino acids long. Germline V CDR1 and CDR2: DFQATT, SNEGSKA (reference sequence). The CDR3 DNA follows: TGCAGTGCTAGGCGGCCTTCTAGCGGGATCCAAGAGACCCAGTACTTC. It specifies CSARRPSSGIQETQYF.

The rearrangement links TRBV18 to TRBJ1-1; D may be TRBD1 (6 bases). Trimming took off 6 bases at V and 0 bases at J, with 14 bases between the two ends. Germline V gene data show CDR1 as KGHSH and CDR2 as LQKENI. This CDR3 contains 15 residues. Here the CDR3 DNA reads TGTGCCAGCTCGCCAGATACAGGGATGAACACTGAAGCTTTCTTT. Its translation is CASSPDTGMNTEAFF.

This clonotype appeared a few times. This rearrangement joins TRBV11-2 to TRBJ2-2, with 12 bases that match TRBD1. The CDR3 runs to 18 residues. In germline, CDR1 is SGHAT, CDR2 FQNNGV. J gave up 5 bases and V 7 bases, and 14 bases lay outside the gene matches. CDR3 loop: CASTPPRDRGRRTGELFF. The CDR3 DNA reads TGTGCCAGCACCCCCCCCCGGGACAGGGGGCGCCGAACCGGGGAGCTGTTTTTT. Full variable domain (outside the CDR3, taken from reference TRBV11-2 and TRBJ2-2): EAGVAQSPRYKIIEKRQSVAFWCNPISGHATLYWYQQILGQGPKLLIQFQNNGVVDDSQLPKDRFSAERLKGVDSTLKIQPAKLEDSAVYLCASTPPRDRGRRTGELFFGEGSRLTVL.

There are many counts of this clonotype. V and J are TRBV9 and TRBJ2-7, with D unresolved. Trimming removed 0 bases from V and 4 bases from J, with 14 bases in between. Per the germline V gene, CDR1 is SGDLS and CDR2 is YYNGEE. This CDR3 spans 15 amino acids. In nucleotides, the CDR3 is TGTGCCAGCAGCGTAGGGGCAATAGGGTTATACGAGCAGTACTTC. Its translation: CASSVGAIGLYEQYF.

This rearrangement joins TRBV20-1 to TRBJ2-3; the D is unclear. CDR1 is DFQATT, CDR2 SNEGSKA, per germline (reference sequence). This CDR3 has 14 amino acids. The ends were cut back, 4 bases at V and 2 bases at J, with 13 bases in the middle. CDR3 residues: CSAIYRQFTDTQYF. Here the CDR3 DNA reads TGCAGTGCTATATATCGGCAGTTCACAGATACGCAGTATTTT.

The gene calls are TRBV5-1 and TRBJ1-3, with 9 bases identical to TRBD1. Looked up from germline, CDR1 is SGHRS and CDR2 is YFSETQ. The CDR3 is 16 amino acids. With 4 bases clipped from V and 0 bases from J, the junction kept 5 bases outside the gene matches. Here the CDR3 reads CASSHGQGTSGNTIYF. The CDR3 bases are TGCGCCAGCAGCCACGGACAGGGGACCTCTGGAAACACCATATATTTT.

The chain uses TRBV27 and TRBJ2-3, with a weak D call TRBD1 (6 bases). Trimming took off 4 bases at V and 2 bases at J, with 16 bases between the two ends. The germline V gene encodes CDR1 MNHEY and CDR2 SMNVEV (reference sequence). The CDR3 spans 16 residues. CDR3 nucleotide sequence: TGTGCCAGCAGTTCTTTCGGGACAAAGGACACAGATACGCAGTATTTT. It codes for CASSSFGTKDTDTQYF.

This chain uses TRBV29-1 with TRBJ1-3; tentatively, D is TRBD1 (5 bases). The CDR3 runs to 13 residues. The ends were cut back, 3 bases at V and 2 bases at J, with 8 bases in the middle. CDR1 and CDR2 (germline): SQVTM, ANQGSEA. The CDR3 spells CSVDTGAGNTIYF. DNA of the CDR3: TGCAGCGTTGACACGGGGGCTGGAAACACCATATATTTT.

This clonotype was recorded at least ten times. V usage is TRBV6-1 and J usage is TRBJ2-3, with TRBD2 as a possible D gene (5 bases). The CDR3 runs to 12 residues. The V gene's germline CDR1 is MNHNS and CDR2 SASEGT. V shed 2 bases and J shed 15 bases, with 15 bases lying between them. The CDR3 here is CASSETASTQYF. CDR3 nucleotides: TGTGCCAGCAGTGAAACGGCTAGCACCCAATATTTT.

This clonotype was detected only a few times. The chain carries TRBV19 and TRBJ1-2, with TRBD1 identical over 9 bases. The trim removed 5 bases at V and 4 bases at J, leaving 11 bases unmatched. Germline V gene data show CDR1 as LNHDA and CDR2 as SQIVND (reference sequence). CDR3 length: 16 amino acids. The CDR3 nucleotides are TGTGCCAGTAGTCCAAATAAGGCGGACAGGGGCTATGGCTACACCTTC. It is translated as CASSPNKADRGYGYTF. Together with reference TRBV19 and TRBJ1-2, the CDR3 gives the full variable domain: DGGITQSPKYLFRKEGQNVTLSCEQNLNHDAMYWYRQDPGQGLRLIYYSQIVNDFQKGDIAEGYSVSREKKESFPLTVTSAQKNPTAFYLCASSPNKADRGYGYTFGSGTRLTVV.

The chain employs TRBV12-5 and TRBJ2-3; D not certain. The V gene lost 1 base and the J gene lost 6 bases, with 8 bases spanning the gap. Germline V gene lookup returns CDR1 LGHNT and CDR2 FRNRAP. This CDR3 contains 13 residues. The CDR3 region is CASGLGGVDTQYF. The CDR3 bases are TGTGCTAGTGGTTTGGGTGGCGTGGATACGCAGTATTTT.

By share of the sample, this clonotype is medium-sized. The genes are TRBV7-8 and TRBJ2-4; a weak D match, TRBD2 (6 bases). This CDR3 spans 13 amino acids. The V end lost 1 base, the J end lost 15 bases, and 16 bases lay between the germline ends. Germline V gene lookup returns CDR1 SGHVS and CDR2 FQNEAQ. This CDR3 is CASSLELEGARYF. CDR3 nucleotide sequence: TGTGCCAGCAGCTTAGAATTGGAGGGAGCTCGGTACTTC.

This clonotype has more than one count but fewer than ten. The gene calls are TRBV12-2 and TRBJ2-5; TRBD1, the D gene given by the table, was not confirmed from the DNA. TRBV12-2 is labeled a pseudogene. The CDR3 is 17 amino acids. Written as DNA, the CDR3 is TGTGCAAGTCGCTTACCACCATCCCCAGGGTTCGCGGAGACCCAGTACTTC. It yields the protein CASRLPPSPGFAETQYF.

This clonotype was detected many times. The chain is built from TRBV25-1 and TRBJ1-2; D is undetermined. The germline V gene has CDR1 MGHDK and CDR2 SYGVNS. V was shortened by 6 bases and J by 2 bases, with 16 bases between the two germline ends. The CDR3 runs 15 residues. The CDR3 coding sequence is TGTGCCAGCAGGGACGACGCAGGTCTCAACTATGGCTACACCTTC. Amino acids: CASRDDAGLNYGYTF.

This clonotype was counted many times. This chain joins TRBV5-1 and TRBJ1-2; 7 bases match TRBD1. This CDR3 comprises 12 residues. CDR1 is SGHRS, CDR2 YFSETQ, per germline. The J segment lost 8 bases and the V segment lost 4 bases, leaving 5 bases of the junction unmatched. The CDR3 sequence: CASSHGQAGYTF. The CDR3 DNA reads as TGCGCCAGCAGCCACGGACAGGCGGGCTACACCTTC.

This clonotype was detected many times. CDR3 in DNA: TGTGCCACCAGTGTGGGATCCGGGGGAGGGCTTTTGGATGAGCAGTTCTTC. The encoded protein is CATSVGSGGGLLDEQFF. The chain combines TRBV24-1 with TRBJ2-1; 7 nucleotides align to TRBD2. This CDR3 is 17 amino acids long. The germline CDR1 and CDR2 sequences are KGHDR and SFDVKD. The junction had 17 bases not matched to a gene; V was cut back by 5 bases and J by 8 bases.

The chain couples TRBV24-1 to TRBJ2-2; D is ambiguous. Between the trimmed V and J ends, which lost 5 bases and 2 bases, there was a span of 2 bases. The germline V gene encodes CDR1 KGHDR and CDR2 SFDVKD. The CDR3 consists of 12 residues. The CDR3 reads CATSVNTGELFF. The CDR3 DNA is TGTGCCACCAGTGTTAACACCGGGGAGCTGTTTTTT.

This clonotype has more than one count but fewer than ten. The chain links TRBV29-1 to TRBJ1-2; 7 positions agree with TRBD1. The CDR3 has 13 amino acids. V shed 6 bases, J shed 8 bases, and the junction held 12 bases outside the gene matches. The germline V gene has CDR1 SQVTM and CDR2 ANQGSEA. CDR3 sequence reads: CSVGGTENWGYTF. CDR3 sequence (DNA): TGCAGCGTGGGGGGGACAGAGAATTGGGGCTACACCTTC. Filled out from reference TRBV29-1 and TRBJ1-2, the complete variable domain reads SAVISQKPSRDICQRGTSLTIQCQVDSQVTMMFWYRQQPGQSLTLIATANQGSEATYESGFVIDKFPISRPNLTFSTLTVSNMSPEDSSIYLCSVGGTENWGYTFGSGTRLTVV.

A single count supports this clonotype. The V and J genes are TRBV19 and TRBJ1-5; possibly TRBD1 for D (5 bases). This CDR3 has 18 amino acids. V lost 1 base, J lost 2 bases, and 18 bases lay in between. Germline CDR1 LNHDA, CDR2 SQIVND (reference sequence). The CDR3 sequence: CASSIVGYGAAGNQPQHF. CDR3 coding DNA: TGTGCCAGTAGTATAGTGGGGTACGGGGCCGCGGGCAATCAGCCCCAGCATTTT. The full variable domain, completed using reference TRBV19 and TRBJ1-5, is DGGITQSPKYLFRKEGQNVTLSCEQNLNHDAMYWYRQDPGQGLRLIYYSQIVNDFQKGDIAEGYSVSREKKESFPLTVTSAQKNPTAFYLCASSIVGYGAAGNQPQHFGDGTRLSIL.

This clonotype was detected many times. The rearrangement uses TRBV7-2 and TRBJ2-7; D is ambiguous. V was cut by 1 base and J by 5 bases, with 12 bases left in between. Germline loops: CDR1 SGHTA, CDR2 FQGNSA. The CDR3 runs to 14 residues. The CDR3 spells CASSLEVSYNEQYF. The CDR3 nucleotides are TGTGCCAGCAGCTTAGAGGTCAGCTACAACGAGCAGTACTTC. The variable domain in full, completed from reference TRBV7-2 and TRBJ2-7, reads GAGVSQSPSNKVTEKGKDVELRCDPISGHTALYWYRQSLGQGLEFLIYFQGNSAPDKSGLPSDRFSAERTGGSVSTLTIQRTQQEDSAVYLCASSLEVSYNEQYFGPGTRLTVT.

This clonotype was counted ten times or more. The chain carries TRBV15 and TRBJ2-7, with D tentatively TRBD1 or TRBD2 (5 bases each). Germline V lookup: CDR1 LNHNV, CDR2 YYDKDF (reference sequence). Trimming removed 0 bases at V and 6 bases at J, with 18 bases between. There are 16 residues in the CDR3. The chain's CDR3 is CATSRDWVEGSGEQYF. The CDR3 DNA follows: TGTGCCACCAGCAGAGATTGGGTTGAGGGGTCGGGCGAGCAGTACTTC.

In its sample, this clonotype is medium-sized. The chain links TRBV5-6 to TRBJ2-4, with D possibly being TRBD2 (5 bases). Germline V gene sequence: CDR1 SGHDT, CDR2 YYEEEE. The CDR3 totals 15 residues. V was trimmed by 2 bases and J by 0 bases, leaving 9 bases between them. Written as DNA, the CDR3 is TGTGCCAGCAGCTTTTACGGACTAGCCAAAAACATTCAGTACTTC. Translated: CASSFYGLAKNIQYF.

This clonotype has at least ten counts. This chain connects TRBV7-2 to TRBJ1-4, with a possible D match to TRBD1 (6 bases). The CDR3 has 14 amino acids. Germline assignment: CDR1 SGHTA and CDR2 FQGNSA. Trimming cost V 5 bases and J 7 bases, with 14 bases left between them. The CDR3 sequence is CASSALTGSEKLFF. The CDR3 region has the DNA TGTGCCAGCAGCGCACTAACAGGGAGTGAAAAACTGTTTTTT.

The chain joins TRBV20-1 to TRBJ2-1; the match to TRBD2 covers 7 bases. The CDR3 sequence is 15 residues long. Per the germline V gene, CDR1 is DFQATT and CDR2 is SNEGSKA (reference sequence). V was clipped by 0 bases and J by 0 bases; unmatched bases: 2. CDR3 in DNA: TGCAGTGCTAGAGATGGGGGGGTCTCCTACAATGAGCAGTTCTTC. It encodes CSARDGGVSYNEQFF.